The rows below give T cell receptor beta chains drawn from one sample of a study of shared clonotypes between healthy human individuals. Some clones are missing from TCRdb's copy, which holds only in-frame ones; the method was immunoSEQ multiplex PCR. The data contain about 1 million clones, 65% to 80% of them singletons. What was sequenced was memory CD4+ T cells sorted from blood. These receptors were obtained from a young man in good health. Both conserved end residues are part of each CDR3. The order of the fields is CDR3 length, D gene, V gene, J gene, clone size, CDR3 DNA, CDR3 protein. The D gene is left open where the match is weak. Clone size appears in some rows only: once, few, many, or a class for an expanded clone.

>13|.|TRBV5-1|TRBJ2-5|.
TGCGCCAGCAGCTTGGCACCGGGAGAGACCCAGTACTTC
CASSLAPGETQYF
>14|.|TRBV5-1|TRBJ1-4|.
TGCGCCAGCAGCTTGGAAGGGACGGATGAAAAACTGTTTTTT
CASSLEGTDEKLFF
>15|.|TRBV18|TRBJ2-7|.
TGTGCCAGCTCACCAATGGCGCCTCAGATCAACGAGCAGTACTTC
CASSPMAPQINEQYF
>12|.|TRBV14|TRBJ1-2|.
TGTGCCAGCAGCTTCGACCGGAAGGGCTACACCTTC
CASSFDRKGYTF
>13|.|TRBV5-1|TRBJ1-6|few
TGCGCCAGCAGCTTGGATGAGGGGTCACCCCTCCACTTT
CASSLDEGSPLHF
>16|TRBD2|TRBV11-3|TRBJ2-1|many
TGTGCCAGCAGCTCCATGACTAGCGGGAGGGAGAATGAGCAGTTCTTC
CASSSMTSGRENEQFF
>15|.|TRBV4-1|TRBJ2-5|few
TGCGCCAGCAGCCCAGGGTGGACTACCCAAGAGACCCAGTACTTC
CASSPGWTTQETQYF
>15|.|TRBV7-9|TRBJ2-5|many
TGTGCCAGCAGCTTAGGGGGACGTCGAGAAGAGACCCAGTACTTC
CASSLGGRREETQYF
>18|.|TRBV11-2|TRBJ2-3|.
TGTGCCAGCAGCCAGAATAATCGGGCACGAGGGGGCACAGATACGCAGTATTTT
CASSQNNRARGGTDTQYF
>16|TRBD2|TRBV18|TRBJ2-7|.
TGTGCCAGCTCTCACGAGACTAGCGGGGCCTCCTACGAGCAGTACTTC
CASSHETSGASYEQYF
>13|.|TRBV10-3|TRBJ2-2|.
TGTGCCATCACCCGAGGGGGGGCCGGGGAGCTGTTTTTT
CAITRGGAGELFF
>12|.|TRBV18|TRBJ2-7|.
TGTGCCAGCTCAACTCAGGGCTACGAGCAGTACTTC
CASSTQGYEQYF
>17|TRBD1|TRBV19|TRBJ1-2|.
TGTGCCAGTACCCCTAACCGGGACAGGGGAAGGATCTATGGCTACACCTTC
CASTPNRDRGRIYGYTF
>15|.|TRBV6-6|TRBJ2-1|few
TGTGCCAGCAGTCAAGCTAGCGTTTCCTACAATGAGCAGTTCTTC
CASSQASVSYNEQFF
>14|.|TRBV6-1|TRBJ1-1|.
TGTGCCAGCAGTTATTCTGGGGAGGGGACTGAAGCTTTCTTT
CASSYSGEGTEAFF
>13|.|TRBV19|TRBJ1-3|few
TGTGCCAGTAGTATGTACTCTGGAAACACCATATATTTT
CASSMYSGNTIYF